This T cell receptor (beta chain) derives from a study of blood T cell repertoires in COVID-19. Germline V CDR1 and CDR2: MGHRA, YSYEKL. With 0 bases clipped from V and 4 bases from J, the junction kept 7 bases outside the gene matches. CDR3 length equals 16 residues. Sequenced by immunoSEQ multiplex PCR; TCRdb stores in-frame clones only, minus some. The sample records 350,000 to 500,000 clones, 88% being singletons. The receptor was isolated from a woman aged 18-35 years who had been exposed to COVID-19. The chain links TRBV4-1 to TRBJ2-7; the match to TRBD1 covers 9 bases. Sequencing was done on a sample of PBMCs or T cells enriched from blood (not recorded which). The CDR3 bases are TGCGCCAGCAGCCAAGACTCGACAGGGGGTGGTTACGAGCAGTACTTC. Residues: CASSQDSTGGGYEQYF.